This TCR beta chain was retrieved from a study of T cells in Graves' hyperthyroidism and ophthalmopathy. Study-level findings and limits: The model's output predicted ophthalmopathy at a median of 6.5 months prior to onset. Ophthalmopathy and stable hyperthyroidism were told apart by a 13 V-J model.

Trimming at V came to 6 bases and at J to 4 bases, leaving 2 bases not matched to a gene. The CDR3 covers 12 residues. Comment on this clonotype: Antigen unknown.

Template material for amplifying TCR beta CDR3 regions consisted of RNA transcripts. HTBI primers were employed in a first-round RT-PCR of the TCR CDR3. TCRdb analysed the multiplex PCR reads with MiXCR anew, one entry per CDR3 protein. The table has some 380,000 distinct CDR3 sequences, approximately 13% seen once; the top ten hold less than 25%. This chain uses TRBV12-3 or TRBV12-4 with TRBJ1-1; the match to TRBD1 covers 7 bases. This sequence was found in a man aged 30-40 years with Graves' hyperthyroidism that later progressed to Graves' ophthalmopathy. Sequenced input: blood. The CDR3 loop is CASRRGPTEAFF. CDR3 DNA sequence: TGTGCCAGCAGGAGGGGGCCCACTGAAGCTTTCTTT.